These 26 T cell receptor beta chains were all obtained from the same sample, sequenced in a study of blood T cell repertoires in COVID-19. Libraries were prepared by immunoSEQ multiplex PCR; TCRdb keeps only in-frame clonotypes and omits some of them. The repertoire holds 140,000 to 150,000 clones, 89% seen once, with 1.5% to 2% in the top ten. Sequencing was done on a sample of peripheral blood. These receptor sequences come from a human donor in a cohort sampled during active COVID-19.

This clone was counted once. V and J are TRBV9 and TRBJ2-1, with TRBD2 identical over 13 bases. Trimming took 3 bases from V and 4 from J; bases not matched to a gene: 7. Germline CDR1 SGDLS, CDR2 YYNGEE. The CDR3 runs to 17 residues. In DNA form, the CDR3 reads TGTGCCAGCAGCGCGGGACTAGCGGGGAGGTCTTACAATGAGCAGTTCTTC. Its protein is CASSAGLAGRSYNEQFF.

V and J are TRBV5-1 and TRBJ1-3; possibly TRBD1 for D (5 bases). Trimming left V 0 bases short and J 6 bases short, with 7 bases between. CDR3 size: 13 residues. Germline CDR1 and CDR2: SGHRS and YFSETQ. The CDR3 loop reads CASSLGQLNTIYF. For the CDR3, the DNA is TGCGCCAGCAGCTTGGGACAGCTAAACACCATATATTTT.

V usage is TRBV9 and J usage is TRBJ2-1; 13 nucleotides agree with TRBD2. CDR1 and CDR2 (germline): SGDLS, YYNGEE. The CDR3 covers 16 residues. The J segment lost 12 bases and the V segment lost 3 bases, leaving 12 bases of the junction unmatched. As DNA, the CDR3 is TGTGCCAGCAGCGACAGACTAGCGGGGGGACCCATGGGGCAGTTCTTC. Its protein is CASSDRLAGGPMGQFF.

The chain joins TRBV19 to TRBJ1-2; the match to TRBD1 covers 9 bases. The CDR3 sequence is 15 residues long. Germline CDR1 LNHDA, CDR2 SQIVND (reference sequence). The V segment lost 5 bases and the J segment 2 bases; nucleotides outside the gene matches: 6. This chain's CDR3 is CASSPTGTGNYGYTF. Written as DNA, the CDR3 is TGTGCCAGTAGTCCTACCGGGACAGGGAACTATGGCTACACCTTC.

The chain carries TRBV4-1 and TRBJ2-5; 10 bases match TRBD2. From germline, CDR1 is MGHRA and CDR2 YSYEKL. The CDR3 consists of 15 residues. V was pared by 3 bases and J by 3 bases, with 4 bases of the junction left unmatched. CDR3 amino acids: CASSHRLAGEETQYF. The CDR3 DNA is TGCGCCAGCAGCCATAGACTAGCGGGCGAAGAGACCCAGTACTTC.

The rearrangement links TRBV6-5 to TRBJ1-2; D is unclear. This CDR3 contains 15 residues. CDR1 MNHEY and CDR2 SVGAGI come from the germline V gene. The germline V and J ends were trimmed by 7 bases and 0 bases, with 15 bases remaining between them. CDR3 coding DNA: TGTGCCAGCAACAGACCTGAAAGAGCTAACTATGGCTACACCTTC. This encodes CASNRPERANYGYTF.

The CDR3 here is CASSLSGVEGGEQFF. The DNA of the CDR3 is TGTGCCAGCAGCCTTAGCGGGGTGGAGGGTGGTGAGCAGTTCTTC. This chain connects TRBV7-2 to TRBJ2-1, with 8 bases that match TRBD2. CDR1 and CDR2 (germline): SGHTA, FQGNSA. After removal of 5 bases from V and 9 bases from J, the junction contained 12 bases not matched to a gene. The CDR3 runs to 15 residues.

V usage is TRBV13 and J usage is TRBJ1-6, with D perhaps TRBD1 (5 bases). Per germline, CDR1 PRHDT and CDR2 FYEKMQ (reference sequence). This CDR3 is 14 amino acids long. The germline V and J ends were trimmed by 2 bases and 10 bases, with 12 bases remaining between them. CDR3 DNA: TGTGCCAGCAGCTTAAGCCGGGGGGTATCACCCCTCCACTTT. This gives the protein CASSLSRGVSPLHF.

V and J are TRBV2 and TRBJ1-2, with 9 bases fitting TRBD1. The CDR3 is 13 amino acids. V lost 6 bases and J lost 6; bases outside the gene matches: 5. Germline loops: CDR1 SNHLY, CDR2 FYNNEI. The CDR3 spells CASSVQGADGYTF. The CDR3 nucleotides are TGTGCCAGCAGCGTACAGGGGGCGGATGGCTACACCTTC.

The rearrangement uses TRBV27 and TRBJ1-6, with TRBD1 as a possible D gene (6 bases). The germline V gene encodes CDR1 MNHEY and CDR2 SMNVEV (reference sequence). V was cut by 6 bases and J by 5 bases, with 11 bases left in between. The CDR3 length is 14 residues. DNA of the CDR3: TGTGCCAGCAGCCTCAGGGACAATAATTCACCCCTCCACTTT. Translating gives CASSLRDNNSPLHF.

The chain links TRBV10-3 to TRBJ1-1; no definite D call. Germline CDR1 and CDR2: ENHRY and SYGVKD. The CDR3 runs to 14 residues. V was clipped by 10 bases and J by 4 bases, with 19 bases between them. CDR3 sequence (DNA): TGTGCCACCTGGGCCCCTACCGAACCCACTGAAGCTTTCTTT. Translated: CATWAPTEPTEAFF.

The chain has TRBV27 and TRBJ2-3; D is perhaps TRBD2 (5 bases). Germline CDR1 MNHEY, CDR2 SMNVEV (reference sequence). The CDR3 has 16 residues. V was shortened by 6 bases and J by 0 bases, with 16 bases between the two germline ends. The CDR3 sequence is CASSRRLASSTDTQYF. DNA of the CDR3: TGTGCCAGCAGCCGAAGGCTAGCCTCTAGCACAGATACGCAGTATTTT.

The chain employs TRBV10-2 and TRBJ1-1; the D gene is possibly TRBD1 (5 bases). Germline V CDR1 and CDR2: WSHSY, SAAADI. This CDR3 has 14 residues. V shed 2 bases and J shed 4 bases, with 11 bases lying between them. CDR3 in DNA: TGCGCCAGCAGTGAGGCAGGGCGAGGCACTGAAGCTTTCTTT. This sequence encodes CASSEAGRGTEAFF.

The rearrangement joins TRBV10-2 to TRBJ2-1, with 8 bases aligning to TRBD2. From germline, CDR1 is WSHSY and CDR2 SAAADI. Trimming removed 6 bases from V and 4 bases from J; junction bases left unmatched: 11. CDR3 size: 16 residues. The CDR3 DNA reads TGCGCCAGCAGGGGTCTGGCGGGGGGCGGATACAATGAGCAGTTCTTC. It specifies CASRGLAGGGYNEQFF.

The chain employs TRBV11-2 and TRBJ2-1; a weak D match, TRBD2 (6 bases). The CDR3 sequence is 16 residues long. V was shortened by 5 bases and J by 7 bases, with 21 bases between the two germline ends. CDR1 is SGHAT and CDR2 is FQNNGV in the germline V gene. CDR3 in amino acids: CASSLPTSAGRNEQFF. The CDR3 nucleotides read TGTGCCAGCAGCCTACCGACCTCGGCAGGGAGGAATGAGCAGTTCTTC.

The gene calls are TRBV20-1 and TRBJ2-3; D unresolved. The germline gives CDR1 DFQATT, CDR2 SNEGSKA (reference sequence). V lost 3 bases to trimming and J lost 1 base, with 11 bases between them. This CDR3 comprises 14 residues. CDR3 in amino acids: CSASSNLRTDTQYF. CDR3 nucleotide sequence: TGCAGTGCTAGTAGCAACCTTCGCACAGATACGCAGTATTTT.

This clone was observed once. The J gene is TRBJ1-1, the V gene TRBV7-6; TRBD1 is a possible D gene (5 bases). The V gene lost 2 bases and the J gene lost 0 bases, with 13 bases spanning the gap. The length of the CDR3 is 16 residues. Germline V CDR1 and CDR2: SGHVS, FNYEAQ. The CDR3: CASSLSVGGMNTEAFF. CDR3 nucleotides: TGTGCCAGCAGCTTATCGGTCGGGGGGATGAACACTGAAGCTTTCTTT.

The genes are TRBV9 and TRBJ2-7, with 7 nucleotides matching TRBD1. This CDR3 contains 15 residues. From germline, CDR1 is SGDLS and CDR2 YYNGEE. V was clipped by 1 base and J by 5 bases; unmatched bases: 9. This chain's CDR3 is CASSVRTTGFNEQYF. CDR3 DNA sequence: TGTGCCAGCAGCGTACGGACGACAGGGTTCAACGAGCAGTACTTC. Supplemented by reference TRBV9 and TRBJ2-7, the full variable domain reads DSGVTQTPKHLITATGQRVTLRCSPRSGDLSVYWYQQSLDQGLQFLIQYYNGEERAKGNILERFSAQQFPDLHSELNLSSLELGDSALYFCASSVRTTGFNEQYFGPGTRLTVT.

This clone was seen only once. The rearrangement links TRBV2 to TRBJ1-1; D gene uncertain. Germline CDR1 reads SNHLY; CDR2 reads FYNNEI. V was shortened by 4 bases and J by 0 bases, with 15 bases between the two germline ends. There are 16 residues in the CDR3. The CDR3 nucleotides are TGTGCCAGCAGTGGCCCCCTAGGTAGCATGAACACTGAAGCTTTCTTT. Its translation is CASSGPLGSMNTEAFF.

The chain is built from TRBV5-4 and TRBJ2-2; 7 bases align to TRBD2. Germline assignment: CDR1 SGHNT and CDR2 YYREEE (reference sequence). V was clipped by 4 bases and J by 1 base; unmatched bases: 7. The CDR3 runs to 16 residues. The CDR3 reads CASSLGTMRNTGELFF. The CDR3 bases are TGTGCCAGCAGCCTGGGGACTATGAGGAACACCGGGGAGCTGTTTTTT.

The chain employs TRBV7-2 and TRBJ2-7, with D tentatively TRBD1 (6 bases). This CDR3 has 16 amino acids. The germline V gene has CDR1 SGHTA and CDR2 FQGNSA. Trimming left V 5 bases short and J 5 bases short, with 22 bases between. DNA for the CDR3: TGTGCCAGCAGCCCAAAACTGGGGGCGCCCGAAGACGAGCAGTACTTC. This encodes CASSPKLGAPEDEQYF.

This chain connects TRBV6-2 or TRBV6-3 to TRBJ1-3; D not resolved. The CDR3 extends over 11 amino acids. From germline, CDR1 is MNHEY and CDR2 SVGEGT. V was shortened by 5 bases and J by 3 bases, with 2 bases between the two germline ends. Here the CDR3 reads CASSLGNTIYF. The CDR3 region has the DNA TGTGCCAGCAGTCTTGGAAACACCATATATTTT.

V gene TRBV5-1 combines with J gene TRBJ2-2; 7 bases are a match to TRBD1. CDR1 is SGHRS and CDR2 is YFSETQ in the germline V gene. The junction had 2 bases not matched to a gene; V was cut back by 0 bases and J by 6 bases. The CDR3 spans 14 residues. The CDR3 loop is CASSLGTGAGELFF. DNA for the CDR3: TGCGCCAGCAGCTTGGGTACAGGGGCCGGGGAGCTGTTTTTT.

V gene TRBV30 combines with J gene TRBJ2-2; 7 bases align to TRBD1. V shed 2 bases and J 4 bases; nucleotides not matched to a gene: 4. This CDR3 region has 14 residues. From germline, CDR1 is GTSNPN and CDR2 SVGIG (reference sequence). CDR3 coding DNA: TGTGCCTGGAGTACAGGGGTCTTCACCGGGGAGCTGTTTTTT. As protein: CAWSTGVFTGELFF.

The chain combines TRBV5-1 with TRBJ2-2, with TRBD2 identical over 11 bases. The CDR3 covers 17 residues. V dropped 7 bases and J dropped 1; count of bases not matched to a gene: 9. CDR1 SGHRS and CDR2 YFSETQ come from the germline V gene. Here the CDR3 reads CASGISGGALNTGELFF. Written as DNA, the CDR3 is TGCGCCAGCGGCATTAGCGGGGGGGCCTTGAACACCGGGGAGCTGTTTTTT.

The chain couples TRBV2 to TRBJ2-5; D is unclear. The germline CDR1 and CDR2 sequences are SNHLY and FYNNEI. V lost 5 bases, J lost 4 bases, and 23 bases lay in between. The CDR3 spans 17 residues. The CDR3 sequence: CASSPNSLTLNGETQYF. The CDR3 region has the DNA TGTGCCAGCAGTCCCAACTCCCTCACCCTGAATGGAGAGACCCAGTACTTC. The full variable domain, its missing parts supplied by reference TRBV2 and TRBJ2-5, is EPEVTQTPSHQVTQMGQEVILRCVPISNHLYFYWYRQILGQKVEFLVSFYNNEISEKSEIFDDQFSVERPDGSNFTLKIRSTKLEDSAMYFCASSPNSLTLNGETQYFGPGTRLLVL.